This entry features one T cell receptor beta chain sequence. The antigen is not known. Germline values: CDR1 KGHSH, CDR2 LQKENI. CDR3 length: 17 amino acids. Germline trimming cut 6 bases from V and 3 bases from J; bases unmatched to any gene: 16. This sample was included in a study of T cell responses to AZD1222 COVID-19 vaccine. Background on the study: Second-dose groups at about 4 or about 12 weeks were pooled.

Data came from immunoSEQ multiplex PCR; TCRdb stores just in-frame clones and leaves some out. The repertoire has 150,000 to 200,000 clones, over 85% of them found once; the top ten carry about 3.9%. Study-level results: Females made up more of the donors, who were largely white British, and clonal diversity may have come out too low. Spike-specific TCR breadth and depth both grew after two AZD1222 doses. Regions 160-218 and 743-854 dominated among vaccine-associated CD4 TCRs spanning spike.

The gene calls are TRBV18 and TRBJ1-1; 7 bases map to TRBD1. The sample consisted of peripheral blood, taken on day 0 of AZD1222 vaccination. The source of this sequence is an adult in good health. The CDR3 here is CASSLRQGLVKDTEAFF. The CDR3 DNA reads as TGTGCCAGCTCCCTGCGACAGGGTTTAGTGAAGGACACTGAAGCTTTCTTT.